This section outlines one T cell receptor beta chain sequence together with its context. Its matching antigen is unknown. The data belong to a study of pediatric ulcerative colitis. In the study overall: Fewer than 10 patients showed pancolitis and two showed left-sided colitis. Study-wide findings and caveats: All ulcerative colitis patients, but no controls, carried two rectal clonotypes.

Germline V gene data show CDR1 as LNHDA and CDR2 as SQIVND (reference sequence). Trimming stripped 3 bases from V and 1 base from J, with 9 bases between. CDR3 length: 14 residues. The assay was immunoSEQ multiplex PCR, and TCRdb's table has in-frame clones only and misses some. The repertoire has roughly 14,000 clones, about 90% of them found once; the top ten carry approximately 0.96%. Ulcerative colitis patients received no immunosuppressive medication before the diagnostic colonoscopy. Colonoscopy and blood draw happened at the same time. Input material: blood. The sequence was obtained from a boy between 10 and 17 years old with moderate ulcerative colitis. V gene TRBV19 combines with J gene TRBJ1-1; D possibly corresponds to TRBD1 (5 bases). This chain's CDR3 is CASSMTQGNTEAFF. Written as DNA, the CDR3 is TGTGCCAGTAGTATGACTCAGGGGAACACTGAAGCTTTCTTT.